Listed here is a single TCR beta chain. As yet, its antigen is unknown. This entry belongs to a study of CD8 T cells in ankylosing spondylitis. The CDR3 runs to 13 residues. The germline gives CDR1 SNHLY, CDR2 FYNNEI. Between the trimmed V and J ends, which lost 4 bases and 6 bases, there was a span of 9 bases. Quantitative 5'-RACE with molecular barcodes produced the TCR beta libraries. TCRdb reprocessed the 5' RACE reads via MiXCR and lists one record per CDR3 protein. The profile shows more than 500,000 distinct CDR3 sequences, roughly 5% of them singletons. Study outcomes and limitations: Seemingly distinctive of ankylosing spondylitis blood was a TCR beta motif formed by eight highly homologous variants. Disease-linked clones were reportedly significantly enriched in matched ankylosing spondylitis synovial fluid. Relatively scarce in peripheral blood, disease-linked clones were CD8+.

The chain joins TRBV2 to TRBJ2-2; D not resolved. The clonotype comes from a male donor with ankylosing spondylitis. The sequenced sample consisted of blood, either unsorted or a sorted T cell fraction (not recorded which). The CDR3 loop is CASSAGRSGELFF. In DNA form, the CDR3 reads TGTGCCAGCAGTGCCGGCAGGTCCGGGGAGCTGTTTTTT.